This T cell receptor (beta chain) comes out of a study of T cells after yellow fever vaccination. MiXCR, run by TCRdb on the 5' RACE reads, gives a single entry per CDR3 protein. The sample holds roughly 350,000 distinct CDR3 sequences, over 3.5% seen once. This clonotype was detected a few times. The specimen was PBMCs, collected 5 days after the yellow fever booster vaccination. The receptor comes from a man younger than 35 who received the YFV17D yellow fever vaccine.

The CDR3 DNA reads as TGCAGTGCTCTAGCGGGGGGCCGCTCTGGGGCCAACGTCCTGACTTTC. The encoded protein is CSALAGGRSGANVLTF. The V call is TRBV20-1, the J call TRBJ2-6; TRBD2 matches at 11 bases. V shed 5 bases, J shed 0 bases, and the junction held 3 bases outside the gene matches. The CDR3 has 16 residues. Germline CDR1 is DFQATT and CDR2 is SNEGSKA (reference sequence).